The 29 T cell receptor beta chains listed next were all sequenced from one sample in a study of blood T cell repertoires in COVID-19 (TCRdb year 2020). The method behind the library was the immunoSEQ multiplex PCR assay. Entries here come from immuneACCESS through TCRdb and include only in-frame sequences with V and J called. Some clones fail to appear in such tables; in the studies checked, an unresolved V gene covers under half of the shortfall, and the cause of the remainder is unknown. The sample contains roughly 300,000 clones, less than 85% of them found a single time. Of the sample, roughly 2.7% is held by the ten largest clones. The material sequenced was PBMCs or T cells enriched from blood (not recorded which). These receptors came from a woman aged 50 to 60 who had recovered from COVID-19.

This sequence joins TRBV15 and TRBJ2-1, with 13 bases identical to TRBD2. This CDR3 has 16 residues. Trimming cost V 5 bases and J 3 bases; bases outside gene matches: 4. CDR1 is LNHNV, CDR2 YYDKDF, per germline (reference sequence). In nucleotides, the CDR3 is TGTGCCACCAGCGGAAGGACTAGCGGGAGCTACAATGAGCAGTTCTTC. Residues: CATSGRTSGSYNEQFF. Variable domain in full (rest from reference TRBV15 and TRBJ2-1): DAMVIQNPRYQVTQFGKPVTLSCSQTLNHNVMYWYQQKSSQAPKLLFHYYDKDFNNEADTPDNFQSRRPNTSFCFLDIRSPGLGDTAMYLCATSGRTSGSYNEQFFGPGTRLTVL.

The chain carries TRBV25-1 and TRBJ2-3; a weak D match, TRBD1 (5 bases). The CDR3 is 13 residues long. Per germline, CDR1 MGHDK and CDR2 SYGVNS. V was cut by 4 bases and J by 5 bases, with 10 bases left in between. CDR3 protein: CASSAQGRDTQYF. The CDR3 nucleotides read TGTGCCAGCAGTGCGCAGGGAAGAGATACGCAGTATTTT.

V and J are TRBV29-1 and TRBJ2-2; the match to TRBD1 covers 7 bases. Germline CDR1 is SQVTM and CDR2 is ANQGSEA. V was pared by 1 base and J by 2 bases, with 7 bases of the junction left unmatched. The CDR3 covers 16 residues. The chain's CDR3 is CSVEAWDSRNTGELFF. The CDR3 DNA follows: TGCAGCGTTGAAGCGTGGGACAGCAGAAACACCGGGGAGCTGTTTTTT.

The rearrangement joins TRBV7-3 to TRBJ2-2; D gene uncertain. The CDR3 is 15 residues long. Germline CDR1 reads SGHTA; CDR2 reads FQGTGA. The V end was cut by 5 bases, the J end by 0 bases, with 10 bases between. The CDR3 spells CASSPHPTNTGELFF. CDR3 nucleotide sequence: TGTGCCAGCAGCCCCCATCCCACGAACACCGGGGAGCTGTTTTTT.

As to this clone: The same CDR3 is also encoded by other DNA sequences in this sample. The chain is built from TRBV12-3 or TRBV12-4 and TRBJ1-5; unclear D gene. V lost 4 bases, J lost 6 bases, and 4 bases lay in between. The CDR3 runs 11 residues. CDR3 protein: CASSSGQPQHF. CDR3 bases: TGTGCCAGCAGTTCGGGTCAGCCCCAGCATTTT.

In DNA form, the CDR3 reads TGTGCCAGCAGCTTGGTAGCGGGGGTCGACGAGCAGTTCTTC. Translated, it gives CASSLVAGVDEQFF. J is TRBJ2-1 and V is TRBV7-3; 9 bases are a match to TRBD2. There are 14 residues in the CDR3. With V trimmed by 3 bases and J by 10 bases, 7 bases remained unmatched. Germline V lookup: CDR1 SGHTA, CDR2 FQGTGA.

V usage is TRBV5-6 and J usage is TRBJ1-5; TRBD1 matches 7 bases. Per germline, CDR1 SGHDT and CDR2 YYEEEE. The CDR3 has 19 amino acids. Trimming at V came to 0 bases and at J to 0 bases, leaving 12 bases not matched to a gene. The CDR3 sequence: CASSLAKLGTANSNQPQHF. In DNA form, the CDR3 reads TGTGCCAGCAGCTTGGCCAAACTAGGGACAGCTAATAGCAATCAGCCCCAGCATTTT.

The chain joins TRBV6-5 to TRBJ1-2; 7 nucleotides align to TRBD1. This CDR3 spans 14 amino acids. After removal of 2 bases from V and 6 bases from J, the junction contained 6 bases not matched to a gene. CDR1 is MNHEY, CDR2 SVGAGI, per germline. The DNA for the CDR3 is TGTGCCAGCAGTTACCGCGACAGGGTAAATGGCTACACCTTC. Its translation: CASSYRDRVNGYTF.

The gene calls are TRBV5-1 and TRBJ2-3; TRBD2 matches 12 bases. This CDR3 has 17 amino acids. In germline, CDR1 is SGHRS, CDR2 YFSETQ. The V and J ends lost 2 bases and 5 bases, in that order; junction bases with no gene match: 9. The CDR3 reads CASSLYRLAGAGDTQYF. As DNA, the CDR3 is TGCGCCAGCAGCTTATACAGACTAGCGGGGGCAGGAGATACGCAGTATTTT.

This sequence joins TRBV7-8 and TRBJ1-5; possibly TRBD1 for D (6 bases). Germline assignment: CDR1 SGHVS and CDR2 FQNEAQ. This CDR3 has 16 amino acids. V lost 3 bases and J lost 0, with 12 bases in between. CDR3 amino acids: CASSFGTPNSNQPQHF. The CDR3 region has the DNA TGTGCCAGCAGCTTCGGGACACCGAATAGCAATCAGCCCCAGCATTTT.

The V gene is TRBV10-2, the J gene TRBJ2-7, with 10 bases identical to TRBD2. The CDR3 extends over 13 amino acids. CDR1 is WSHSY, CDR2 SAAADI, per germline. With 6 bases clipped from V and 4 bases from J, the junction kept 3 bases outside the gene matches. In DNA, the CDR3 is TGCGCCAGCAGCGGTAGCGGGGGGTACGAGCAGTACTTC. It yields the protein CASSGSGGYEQYF.

This clone came up once. The rearrangement uses TRBV29-1 and TRBJ2-1; D unresolved. The CDR3 consists of 14 residues. The germline V and J ends were trimmed by 6 bases and 5 bases, with 17 bases remaining between them. Germline CDR1 and CDR2: SQVTM and ANQGSEA. The CDR3 protein is CSVGRVLTNNEQFF. CDR3 DNA sequence: TGCAGCGTGGGCCGGGTTCTAACAAACAATGAGCAGTTCTTC.

This clone was counted once. The chain employs TRBV5-1 and TRBJ2-3; 7 bases fit TRBD2. The junction had 7 bases not matched to a gene; V was cut back by 1 base and J by 2 bases. From germline, CDR1 is SGHRS and CDR2 YFSETQ. This CDR3 has 16 amino acids. CDR3 sequence reads: CASSLRLAELTDTQYF. The CDR3 DNA reads TGCGCCAGCAGCTTGAGGCTAGCGGAGCTCACAGATACGCAGTATTTT.

The chain has TRBV5-1 and TRBJ1-6; 8 positions agree with TRBD1. The length of the CDR3 is 14 residues. Trimming cost V 5 bases and J 8 bases; bases outside gene matches: 6. From germline, CDR1 is SGHRS and CDR2 YFSETQ. CDR3 residues: CASSPGQGDSPLHF. The CDR3 DNA reads TGCGCCAGCAGTCCAGGACAGGGAGATTCACCCCTCCACTTT.

This clone was seen just once. The rearrangement joins TRBV27 to TRBJ2-5, with 8 bases matching TRBD2. Trimming removed 3 bases from V and 5 bases from J; junction bases left unmatched: 8. The V gene's germline CDR1 is MNHEY and CDR2 SMNVEV (reference sequence). CDR3 length: 15 residues. CDR3 nucleotides: TGTGCCAGCAGTTTGAACGCGGGAGGTTGGGAGACCCAGTACTTC. This codes for CASSLNAGGWETQYF.

This chain connects TRBV5-1 to TRBJ2-5, with D perhaps TRBD1 (6 bases). The germline gives CDR1 SGHRS, CDR2 YFSETQ. Trimming cost V 4 bases and J 5 bases, with 15 bases left between them. This CDR3 spans 14 amino acids. In nucleotides, the CDR3 is TGCGCCAGCAGCCTACCACAGGGATCTGAGACCCAGTACTTC. It is translated as CASSLPQGSETQYF. The full variable domain, rest sourced from reference TRBV5-1 and TRBJ2-5, is KAGVTQTPRYLIKTRGQQVTLSCSPISGHRSVSWYQQTPGQGLQFLFEYFSETQRNKGNFPGRFSGRQFSNSRSEMNVSTLELGDSALYLCASSLPQGSETQYFGPGTRLLVL.

This clone was detected a few times. Here the CDR3 reads CASSPGVAGGQTEQFF. CDR3 sequence (DNA): TGTGCCAGCAGCCCGGGGGTAGCGGGAGGGCAGACTGAGCAGTTCTTC. The rearrangement joins TRBV7-6 to TRBJ2-1, with 11 bases identical to TRBD2. The CDR3 is 16 residues long. Germline values: CDR1 SGHVS, CDR2 FNYEAQ. J gave up 9 bases and V 5 bases, and 12 bases lay outside the gene matches.

This chain links TRBV6-5 with TRBJ2-5, with D tentatively TRBD1 (5 bases). The CDR3 loop spans 12 amino acids. The germline CDR1 and CDR2 sequences are MNHEY and SVGAGI. V gave up 2 bases and J gave up 9 bases, with 10 bases separating them. For the CDR3, the DNA is TGTGCCAGCAGTTACAGGGGTGGGTCCCAGTACTTC. It is translated as CASSYRGGSQYF.

Only a few counts were recorded for this clone. The chain employs TRBV18 and TRBJ1-5; D is uncertain. Between the trimmed V and J ends, which lost 3 bases and 2 bases, there was a span of 11 bases. This CDR3 contains 15 residues. CDR1 and CDR2 (germline): KGHSH, LQKENI. The CDR3 DNA follows: TGTGCCAGCTCACCGAATGGGGAGGGCAATCAGCCCCAGCATTTT. Translating gives CASSPNGEGNQPQHF.

This clone came up once. The CDR3 DNA follows: TGTGCCAGCAGCCCCACAGGGCGCCTCAAAGCTTTCTTT. Protein: CASSPTGRLKAFF. The rearrangement uses TRBV6-5 and TRBJ1-1, with D maybe TRBD1 (6 bases). V was shortened by 6 bases and J by 9 bases, with 17 bases between the two germline ends. The CDR3 sequence is 13 residues long. Germline V gene data show CDR1 as MNHEY and CDR2 as SVGAGI.

This clone was observed a few times. The V gene is TRBV27, the J gene TRBJ2-6; 9 nucleotides align to TRBD1. J lost 2 bases, V lost 5 bases, and 7 bases had no gene match. CDR1 and CDR2 (germline): MNHEY, SMNVEV (reference sequence). CDR3 length: 17 residues. In nucleotides, the CDR3 is TGTGCCAGCAGTCCCGGGACAGGGATGGCTGGGGCCAACGTCCTGACTTTC. Protein product: CASSPGTGMAGANVLTF.

The chain joins TRBV6-5 to TRBJ1-1, with 10 bases aligning to TRBD1. The CDR3 is made up of 14 amino acids. V gave up 5 bases and J gave up 5 bases; unmatched junction bases: 5. Germline CDR1 and CDR2: MNHEY and SVGAGI. For the CDR3, the DNA is TGTGCCAGCAGTAACGACAGGGGGCGGACTGAAGCTTTCTTT. Translation: CASSNDRGRTEAFF.

This chain links TRBV29-1 with TRBJ2-3; 8 bases match TRBD2. From germline, CDR1 is SQVTM and CDR2 ANQGSEA. V shed 5 bases, J shed 3 bases, and the junction held 7 bases outside the gene matches. The CDR3 loop spans 14 amino acids. DNA of the CDR3: TGCAGCGTTACCGGGACTAGAGGTACAGATACGCAGTATTTT. Its translation is CSVTGTRGTDTQYF.

V gene TRBV11-2 combines with J gene TRBJ1-2, with TRBD1 matching over 10 bases. The V segment lost 5 bases and the J segment 7 bases; nucleotides outside the gene matches: 10. Germline CDR1 and CDR2: SGHAT and FQNNGV. CDR3 length equals 15 residues. CDR3 residues: CASSPSDRGRGGYTF. The CDR3 DNA follows: TGTGCCAGCAGCCCCTCTGACAGGGGGCGCGGTGGCTACACCTTC.

The chain links TRBV6-5 to TRBJ2-5, with D possibly being TRBD2 (7 bases). CDR1 is MNHEY and CDR2 is SVGAGI in the germline V gene. V shed 7 bases and J shed 4 bases, with 16 bases lying between them. The length of the CDR3 is 14 residues. The DNA for the CDR3 is TGTGCCAGCACTCGGGGGGCCTTTAGAGAGACCCAGTACTTC. It encodes CASTRGAFRETQYF.

This rearrangement joins TRBV9 to TRBJ2-7, with 7 bases that match TRBD2. CDR1 and CDR2 (germline): SGDLS, YYNGEE. V trimming: 0 bases; J trimming: 4 bases; junction bases outside the gene matches: 7. The CDR3 consists of 15 residues. CDR3 sequence (DNA): TGTGCCAGCAGCGTAGCGTGGGGAGGGGAGTACGAGCAGTACTTC. Protein sequence: CASSVAWGGEYEQYF.

The sample holds one count of this clone. V is TRBV5-4 and J is TRBJ1-2; 12 bases agree with TRBD1. V shed 4 bases, J shed 5 bases, and the junction held 12 bases outside the gene matches. Germline CDR1 and CDR2: SGHNT and YYREEE (reference sequence). This CDR3 spans 17 amino acids. In nucleotides, the CDR3 is TGTGCCAGCAGCCCCGGGACAGGGGGCTTTCTCTCTTATGGCTACACCTTC. It encodes CASSPGTGGFLSYGYTF.

The rearrangement uses TRBV5-1 and TRBJ1-3; tentatively, D is TRBD1 (6 bases). The germline V gene encodes CDR1 SGHRS and CDR2 YFSETQ. This CDR3 is built from 17 residues. The V and J ends lost 0 bases and 4 bases respectively, with 17 bases between them. CDR3 DNA sequence: TGCGCCAGCAGCTTGGACCCTACAGGGCCTCCCGGAAACACCATATATTTT. This encodes CASSLDPTGPPGNTIYF. Supplemented by reference TRBV5-1 and TRBJ1-3, the full variable domain reads KAGVTQTPRYLIKTRGQQVTLSCSPISGHRSVSWYQQTPGQGLQFLFEYFSETQRNKGNFPGRFSGRQFSNSRSEMNVSTLELGDSALYLCASSLDPTGPPGNTIYFGEGSWLTVV.

The chain couples TRBV5-1 to TRBJ2-7; 9 bases map to TRBD2. The trim removed 0 bases at V and 5 bases at J, leaving 6 bases unmatched. The germline V gene has CDR1 SGHRS and CDR2 YFSETQ. The CDR3 is 15 residues long. CDR3 DNA sequence: TGCGCCAGCAGCTTGGTTTCTAGCGGGACTCACGAGCAGTACTTC. This sequence encodes CASSLVSSGTHEQYF.